This T cell receptor (beta chain) came from a study of OX40 agonist ivuxolimab in advanced cancers. Points from the study as a whole: At doses 0.1 to 3.0 mg/kg, CD4+ and CD8+ clones expanded.

Germline V gives CDR1 MNHEY, CDR2 SVGAGI. The CDR3 has 15 amino acids. V shed 3 bases, J shed 10 bases, and the junction held 9 bases outside the gene matches. On this clone itself: Its specificity is unknown.

Only in-frame clones appear in the TCRdb table, and some are missing; sequencing was by immunoSEQ multiplex PCR. The sample lists about 34,000 clones, around 90% occurring once. The chain has TRBV6-5 and TRBJ1-6; 7 bases map to TRBD1. This receptor was identified in an adult with an advanced solid tumor such as melanoma, head and neck, liver or kidney cancer. This material consisted of CD4+ or CD8+ T cells sorted from blood, taken in a trial of the OX40 agonist ivuxolimab. Written as DNA, the CDR3 is TGTGCCAGCAGTTATCGGGACAGTAGGGACTCACCCCTCCACTTT. It yields the protein CASSYRDSRDSPLHF.